This entry lists 8 T cell receptor beta chains sequenced from one sample in a study of T cells in Graves' hyperthyroidism and ophthalmopathy. TCR beta CDR3 region amplification was performed from RNA transcripts. During a first-round RT-PCR of the TCR CDR3, the HTBI primer set was used. TCRdb re-derived calls from the multiplex PCR reads in MiXCR, one entry per CDR3 protein. The data contain approximately 260,000 distinct CDR3 sequences, roughly 15% of them singletons. Sequenced: blood. The origin of the receptors is a woman aged 45-65 years with Graves' hyperthyroidism that later progressed to Graves' ophthalmopathy.

This clonotype has at least ten counts. J is TRBJ2-5 and V is TRBV2, with D possibly being TRBD2 (6 bases). The CDR3 totals 13 residues. The V and J ends lost 2 bases and 5 bases respectively, with 9 bases between them. Germline V CDR1 and CDR2: SNHLY, FYNNEI. The DNA for the CDR3 is TGTGCCAGCAGTGAACTGGAGGGGGAGACCCAGTACTTC. It codes for CASSELEGETQYF.

This clonotype has at least ten counts. The V gene is TRBV20-1, the J gene TRBJ1-1; D remains ambiguous. The CDR3 length is 13 residues. Deletions cut 4 bases from V and 0 bases from J, with 9 bases between. CDR1 DFQATT and CDR2 SNEGSKA come from the germline V gene (reference sequence). CDR3 loop: CSAIRTVNTEAFF. CDR3 bases: TGCAGTGCTATACGTACAGTGAACACTGAAGCTTTCTTT.

The table lists this clonotype with a few counts. This sequence joins TRBV20-1 and TRBJ2-5; TRBD2 agrees at 7 bases. Germline lookup yields CDR1 DFQATT and CDR2 SNEGSKA (reference sequence). CDR3 length: 15 residues. V trimming: 0 bases; J trimming: 2 bases; junction bases outside the gene matches: 6. The CDR3 sequence is CSARDHAGLQETQYF. DNA of the CDR3: TGCAGTGCTAGAGATCACGCGGGACTACAAGAGACCCAGTACTTC.

This clonotype has a count of ten or more. This chain connects TRBV5-1 to TRBJ2-2; TRBD1 matches at 11 bases. J gave up 6 bases and V 1 base, and 5 bases lay outside the gene matches. This CDR3 is built from 16 residues. Germline V lookup: CDR1 SGHRS, CDR2 YFSETQ. In nucleotides, the CDR3 is TGCGCCAGCAGCTTGTCTGGGACAGGGGGTTCCGGGGAGCTGTTTTTT. Encoded protein: CASSLSGTGGSGELFF.

As to this clonotype: This may stem from a read error, because a much larger clone lies one nucleotide away. The chain links TRBV20-1 to TRBJ2-7; D gene ambiguous. The germline CDR1 and CDR2 sequences are DFQATT and SNEGSKA (reference sequence). The CDR3 extends over 13 amino acids. This CDR3 is CSARSSTSCEQYF. The CDR3 nucleotides read TGCAGTGCTAGGTCGTCAACGTCCTGCGAGCAGTACTTC.

This clonotype was counted only a few times. V and J are TRBV11-2 and TRBJ1-4; TRBD1 agrees at 7 bases. The CDR3 has 16 residues. V was pared by 5 bases and J by 6 bases, with 12 bases of the junction left unmatched. The germline V gene has CDR1 SGHAT and CDR2 FQNNGV. Here the CDR3 reads CASSISPGQSDEKLFF. The CDR3 region has the DNA TGTGCCAGCAGCATTTCACCGGGACAGTCGGATGAAAAACTGTTTTTT.

This clonotype has at least ten counts. The V call is TRBV5-1, the J call TRBJ2-1; 8 nucleotides line up with TRBD1. V shed 0 bases, J shed 9 bases, and the junction held 5 bases outside the gene matches. The CDR3 consists of 14 residues. Germline values: CDR1 SGHRS, CDR2 YFSETQ. The CDR3 nucleotides read TGCGCCAGCAGCTTGGCCACAGGGGGTGGTGAGCAGTTCTTC. This sequence encodes CASSLATGGGEQFF. The whole variable domain, remainder taken from reference TRBV5-1 and TRBJ2-1, is KAGVTQTPRYLIKTRGQQVTLSCSPISGHRSVSWYQQTPGQGLQFLFEYFSETQRNKGNFPGRFSGRQFSNSRSEMNVSTLELGDSALYLCASSLATGGGEQFFGPGTRLTVL.

The DNA of the CDR3 is TGTGCCAGCAGTTTAATAGGGACAGGGGCGACCTACGAGCAGTACTTC. As protein: CASSLIGTGATYEQYF. The chain employs TRBV28 and TRBJ2-7, with 10 bases aligning to TRBD1. Germline V gives CDR1 MDHEN, CDR2 SYDVKM. CDR3 length equals 16 residues. V gave up 2 bases and J gave up 2 bases; unmatched junction bases: 6.